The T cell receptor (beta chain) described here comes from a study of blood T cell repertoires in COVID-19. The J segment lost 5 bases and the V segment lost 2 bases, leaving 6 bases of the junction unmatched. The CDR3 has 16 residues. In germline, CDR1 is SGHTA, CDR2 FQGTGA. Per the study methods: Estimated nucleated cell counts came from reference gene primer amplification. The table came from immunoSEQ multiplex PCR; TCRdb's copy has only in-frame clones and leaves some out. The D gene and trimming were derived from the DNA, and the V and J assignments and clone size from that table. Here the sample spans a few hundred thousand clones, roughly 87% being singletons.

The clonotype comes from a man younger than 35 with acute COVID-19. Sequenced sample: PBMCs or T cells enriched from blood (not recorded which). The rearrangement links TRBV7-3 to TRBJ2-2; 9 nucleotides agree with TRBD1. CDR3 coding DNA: TGTGCCAGCAGCTTAGGGGACAGGGAGGGGACCGGGGAGCTGTTTTTT. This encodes CASSLGDREGTGELFF.